This TCR beta chain was sequenced during a study of technical replicates of blood from several donors. The length of the CDR3 is 16 residues. The germline V gene has CDR1 LNHDA and CDR2 SQIVND (reference sequence). V shed 4 bases and J shed 1 base, with 14 bases lying between them. Repertoires were generated with immunoSEQ multiplex PCR, while TCRdb's copy carries only in-frame clones and drops some. The sample lists tens of thousands of clones; roughly 93% were seen once. The receptor's source is a human donor in good health. The specimen sequenced was T cells isolated from PBMCs. J is TRBJ2-1 and V is TRBV19; D possibly corresponds to TRBD2 (6 bases). The CDR3 protein is CASSTFGGVSYNEQFF. DNA for the CDR3: TGTGCCAGTAGTACCTTCGGAGGGGTTTCCTACAATGAGCAGTTCTTC.